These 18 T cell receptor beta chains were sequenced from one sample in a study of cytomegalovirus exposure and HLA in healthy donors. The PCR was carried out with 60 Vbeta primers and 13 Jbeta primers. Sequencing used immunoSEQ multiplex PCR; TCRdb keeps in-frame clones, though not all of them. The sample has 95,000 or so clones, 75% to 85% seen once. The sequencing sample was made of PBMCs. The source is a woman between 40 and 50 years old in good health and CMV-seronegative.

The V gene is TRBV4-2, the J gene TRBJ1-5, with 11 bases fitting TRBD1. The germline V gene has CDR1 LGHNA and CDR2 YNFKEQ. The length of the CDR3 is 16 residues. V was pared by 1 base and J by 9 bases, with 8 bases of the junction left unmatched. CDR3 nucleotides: TGTGCCAGCAGCCAAGGGAGGGACAGGGGGTTACTGCCCCAGCATTTT. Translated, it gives CASSQGRDRGLLPQHF.

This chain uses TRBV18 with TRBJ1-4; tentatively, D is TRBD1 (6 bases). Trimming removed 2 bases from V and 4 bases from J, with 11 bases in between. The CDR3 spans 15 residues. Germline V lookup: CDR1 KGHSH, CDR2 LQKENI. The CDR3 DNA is TGTGCCAGCTCACCAGTACAGGGTTTTAATGAAAAACTGTTTTTT. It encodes CASSPVQGFNEKLFF.

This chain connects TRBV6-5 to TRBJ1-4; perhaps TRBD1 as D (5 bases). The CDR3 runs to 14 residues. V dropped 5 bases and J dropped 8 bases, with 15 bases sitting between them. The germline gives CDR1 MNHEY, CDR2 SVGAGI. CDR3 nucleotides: TGTGCCAGCAGTCGTGGGGCCTCTGAGGAAAAACTGTTTTTT. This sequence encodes CASSRGASEEKLFF.

CDR3 bases: TGTGCCAGCAGCTTAGGTGCGACAGGGGACGAGCAGTACTTC. The encoded protein is CASSLGATGDEQYF. The chain combines TRBV7-2 with TRBJ2-7; 8 nucleotides align to TRBD1. Germline CDR1 and CDR2: SGHTA and FQGNSA. The CDR3 contains 14 residues. With V trimmed by 1 base and J by 5 bases, 4 bases remained unmatched.

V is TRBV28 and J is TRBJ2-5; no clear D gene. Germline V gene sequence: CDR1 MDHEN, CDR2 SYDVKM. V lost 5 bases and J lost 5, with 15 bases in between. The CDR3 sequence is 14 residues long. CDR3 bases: TGTGCCAGCAGTCTGGCAGCCGGAGAGGAGACCCAGTACTTC. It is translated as CASSLAAGEETQYF.

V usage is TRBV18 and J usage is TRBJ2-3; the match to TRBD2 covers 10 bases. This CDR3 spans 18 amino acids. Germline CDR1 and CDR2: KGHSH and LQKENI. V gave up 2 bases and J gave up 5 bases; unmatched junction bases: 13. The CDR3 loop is CASSPVPLAGATGDTQYF. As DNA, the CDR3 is TGTGCCAGCTCACCAGTCCCTCTAGCGGGGGCCACGGGAGATACGCAGTATTTT.

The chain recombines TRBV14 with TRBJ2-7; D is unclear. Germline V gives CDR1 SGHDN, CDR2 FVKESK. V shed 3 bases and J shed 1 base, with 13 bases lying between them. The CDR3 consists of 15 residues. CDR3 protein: CASSHGRLPSYEQYF. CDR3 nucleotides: TGTGCCAGCAGCCACGGCAGGCTTCCGTCCTACGAGCAGTACTTC.

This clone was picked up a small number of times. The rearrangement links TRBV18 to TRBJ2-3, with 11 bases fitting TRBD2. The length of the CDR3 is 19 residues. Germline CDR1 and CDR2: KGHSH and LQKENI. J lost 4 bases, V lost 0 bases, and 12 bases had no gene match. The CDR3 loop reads CASSPPFSTSGDYSDTQYF. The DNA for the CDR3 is TGTGCCAGCTCACCACCGTTCTCGACTAGCGGGGATTATTCAGATACGCAGTATTTT.

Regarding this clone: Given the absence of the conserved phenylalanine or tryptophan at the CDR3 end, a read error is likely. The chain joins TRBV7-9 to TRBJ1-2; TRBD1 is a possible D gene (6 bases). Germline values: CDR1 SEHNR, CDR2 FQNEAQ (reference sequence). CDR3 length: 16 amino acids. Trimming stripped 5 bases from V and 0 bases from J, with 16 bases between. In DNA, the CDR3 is TGTGCCAGCAGCCCCCTATCCGGGACAACTAACTATGGCTACACCCTC. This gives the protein CASSPLSGTTNYGYTL.

The DNA for the CDR3 is TGCGCCAGCAGCCAAGGAAGTCGCGGGGTCTCTGGAAACACCATATATTTT. As protein: CASSQGSRGVSGNTIYF. The genes are TRBV4-3 and TRBJ1-3; the D is unclear. Trimming left V 1 base short and J 0 bases short, with 13 bases between. Germline assignment: CDR1 LGHNA and CDR2 YSLEER. This CDR3 is built from 17 residues.

The CDR3 here is CASRGSTGRPQHF. The DNA for the CDR3 is TGTGCCAGCAGGGGATCGACAGGCCGGCCCCAGCATTTT. The V and J genes are TRBV2 and TRBJ1-5, with D possibly TRBD1 on 6 matching bases. CDR3 size: 13 residues. V was clipped by 6 bases and J by 9 bases, with 15 bases between them. Germline V CDR1 and CDR2: SNHLY, FYNNEI.

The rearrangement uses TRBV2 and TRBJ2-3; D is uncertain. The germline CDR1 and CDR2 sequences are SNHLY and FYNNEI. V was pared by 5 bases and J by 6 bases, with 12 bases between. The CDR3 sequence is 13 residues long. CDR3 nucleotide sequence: TGTGCCAGCAGTAAGGAGCCACGGGATACGCAGTATTTT. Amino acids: CASSKEPRDTQYF.

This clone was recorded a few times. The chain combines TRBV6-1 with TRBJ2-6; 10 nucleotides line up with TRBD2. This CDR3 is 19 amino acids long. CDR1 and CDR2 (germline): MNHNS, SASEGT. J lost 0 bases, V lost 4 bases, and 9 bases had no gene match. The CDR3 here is CASSGLAGEKNSGANVLTF. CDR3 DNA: TGTGCCAGCAGTGGTCTAGCGGGGGAAAAGAACTCTGGGGCCAACGTCCTGACTTTC.

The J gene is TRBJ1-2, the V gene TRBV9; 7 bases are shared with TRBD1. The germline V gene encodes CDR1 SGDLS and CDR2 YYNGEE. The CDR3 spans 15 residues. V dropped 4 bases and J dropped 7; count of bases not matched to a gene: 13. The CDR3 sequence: CASSRATGTLTGYTF. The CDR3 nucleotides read TGTGCCAGCAGCAGAGCGACAGGGACGCTCACTGGCTACACCTTC.

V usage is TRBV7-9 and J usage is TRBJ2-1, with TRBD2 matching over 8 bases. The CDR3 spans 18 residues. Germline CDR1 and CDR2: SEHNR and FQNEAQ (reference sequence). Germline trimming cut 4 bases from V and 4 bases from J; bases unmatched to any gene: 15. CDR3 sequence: CASSSPPQKRGPYNEQFF. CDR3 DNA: TGTGCCAGCAGCTCCCCCCCTCAGAAGCGGGGGCCTTACAATGAGCAGTTCTTC.

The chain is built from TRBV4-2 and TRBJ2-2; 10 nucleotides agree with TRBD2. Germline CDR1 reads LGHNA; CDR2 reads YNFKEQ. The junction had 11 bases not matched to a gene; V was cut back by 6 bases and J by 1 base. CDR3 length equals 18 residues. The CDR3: CASRPASASGGNTGELFF. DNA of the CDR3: TGTGCCAGCAGACCGGCAAGTGCTAGCGGGGGGAACACCGGGGAGCTGTTTTTT.

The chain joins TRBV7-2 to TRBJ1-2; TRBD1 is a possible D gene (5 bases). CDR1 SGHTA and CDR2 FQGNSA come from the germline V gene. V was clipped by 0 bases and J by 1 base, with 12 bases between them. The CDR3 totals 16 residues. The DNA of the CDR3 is TGTGCCAGCAGCTTAGCGCAAGGGGCCAATAACTATGGCTACACCTTC. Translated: CASSLAQGANNYGYTF. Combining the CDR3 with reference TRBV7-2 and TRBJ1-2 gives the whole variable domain GAGVSQSPSNKVTEKGKDVELRCDPISGHTALYWYRQSLGQGLEFLIYFQGNSAPDKSGLPSDRFSAERTGGSVSTLTIQRTQQEDSAVYLCASSLAQGANNYGYTFGSGTRLTVV.

The CDR3 sequence is CANTSPLHF. CDR3 bases: TGTGCCAACACATCACCCCTCCACTTT. The V call is TRBV3-2, the J call TRBJ1-6; TRBD1 is the table's D call and was not checked against the DNA. TRBV3-2 is an annotated pseudogene. This CDR3 contains 9 residues.